A selection of T cell receptor beta chains follows, all from one sample in a study of cytomegalovirus exposure and HLA in healthy donors. TCRdb's table, derived via immunoSEQ multiplex PCR, lists solely in-frame clones and lacks some. The table counts over 90,000 clones; around 3.2% lies in the top ten. Material for sequencing was PBMCs. The receptors were sampled from a man aged 35-49 years in good health and CMV-seronegative. The CDR3 runs from the conserved cysteine through the conserved F or W. Each record gives: CDR3 DNA, CDR3 protein, CDR3 length, V gene, J gene, D gene. A D gene is named only where the DNA matches it firmly.

TGTGCCATCAGTGACTACGACGGGATTACCGGGGAGCTGTTTTTT	CAISDYDGITGELFF	15	TRBV10-3	TRBJ2-2	.
TGTGCCAGCAGCTTCCGGCTAGCGGGAGAAGAGACCCAGTACTTC	CASSFRLAGEETQYF	15	TRBV5-4	TRBJ2-5	TRBD2
TGCGCCAGCAGCCAAGTCTACACAGATACGCAGTATTTT	CASSQVYTDTQYF	13	TRBV4-3	TRBJ2-3	.
TGTGCCAGCTCACCACCGGACATCTCCTACGAGCAGTACTTC	CASSPPDISYEQYF	14	TRBV18	TRBJ2-7	.
TGTGCCAGCAGTCCACTAATCCCCACAGATACGCAGTATTTT	CASSPLIPTDTQYF	14	TRBV7-9	TRBJ2-3	.
TGTGCCAGCAGCTTAGCCCCGGGGATGAACACTGAAGCTTTCTTT	CASSLAPGMNTEAFF	15	TRBV11-2	TRBJ1-1	.
TGTGCCAGCAGCCTGGACAGCCCAAGCTACGAGCAGTACTTC	CASSLDSPSYEQYF	14	TRBV6-1	TRBJ2-7	.
TGTGCCAGCAGCGTAGGCGGGACCTATACCGGGGAGCTGTTTTTT	CASSVGGTYTGELFF	15	TRBV9	TRBJ2-2	.
TGTGCCAGCAGTAAAGAGATCCAGTACTTC	CASSKEIQYF	10	TRBV7-7	TRBJ2-5	.
TGCGCCAGCAGCTTCGCTAGCCGCCAAGAGACCCAGTACTTC	CASSFASRQETQYF	14	TRBV5-1	TRBJ2-5	.
TGCGCCAGCAGCCAGCCCCAGGGGCGCGGTGAAAGACTGTTTTTT	CASSQPQGRGERLFF	15	TRBV4-3	TRBJ1-4	.
TGTGCCAGCACCAGGACAGCCCTCGAGCAGTACTTC	CASTRTALEQYF	12	TRBV2	TRBJ2-7	.
TGTGCCAGCAGCTCATCGACAGGGATGGGTTCACCCCTCCACTTT	CASSSSTGMGSPLHF	15	TRBV7-9	TRBJ1-6	TRBD1
TGTGCCAGCTTAGGAGCGGGAGGGGGGGATACGCAGTATTTT	CASLGAGGGDTQYF	14	TRBV6-1	TRBJ2-3	TRBD2
TGTGCCAGCAGCGGCCCTCCTTCCGGGACAGGAGCCTACGAGCAGTACTTC	CASSGPPSGTGAYEQYF	17	TRBV7-9	TRBJ2-7	TRBD1
TGTGCCAGCAGATATAGACAGGGTGCGACCTACGAGCAGTACTTC	CASRYRQGATYEQYF	15	TRBV11-2	TRBJ2-7	TRBD1
TGTGCCATCAGCGGACAGGCGTACGAGCAGTACTTC	CAISGQAYEQYF	12	TRBV10-3	TRBJ2-7	TRBD1
TGTGCCAGCAGCCAACCGCGGGGGGCCATGAACACTGAAGCTTTCTTT	CASSQPRGAMNTEAFF	16	TRBV5-4	TRBJ1-1	.
TGTGCCACCGAAGCTGTACCACAGGGGCCTAATGGCTACACCTTC	CATEAVPQGPNGYTF	15	TRBV10-3	TRBJ1-2	TRBD1
TGCGCCAGCAGTGAGTCTAGTGGAGATCGTAAGCCCCAGCATTTT	CASSESSGDRKPQHF	15	TRBV10-2	TRBJ1-5	.
TGTGCCAGCAGTTCGAGCGTAGGAGGGTATACGCAGTATTTT	CASSSSVGGYTQYF	14	TRBV27	TRBJ2-3	.
TGCGCCAGCAGCCAAGATCTCGGCGGGACCTCCTACGAGCAGTACTTC	CASSQDLGGTSYEQYF	16	TRBV4-3	TRBJ2-7	.
TGCGCCAGCAGCTTGGACTCCGGGATTATGAACACTGAAGCTTTCTTT	CASSLDSGIMNTEAFF	16	TRBV5-1	TRBJ1-1	.
TGTGCCAGCAGTCAGACTAGCGGGGGGGTGGTCGAGCAGTACTTC	CASSQTSGGVVEQYF	15	TRBV27	TRBJ2-7	TRBD2
TGTGCCAGCAGCGTGGAAGGACAGGCCTTCCAAGAGACCCAGTACTTC	CASSVEGQAFQETQYF	16	TRBV9	TRBJ2-5	TRBD1
TGTGCCAGCAGCCGACAGGGGGCGTTTGGCTACACCTTC	CASSRQGAFGYTF	13	TRBV13	TRBJ1-2	TRBD1
TGTGCCAGCAGTGTTCGGGGGGCGGACGAAAAACTGTTTTTT	CASSVRGADEKLFF	14	TRBV6-1	TRBJ1-4	.
TGTGCCAGCAGCTCCTGGGAGGGGAACACTGAAGCTTTCTTT	CASSSWEGNTEAFF	14	TRBV7-8	TRBJ1-1	.
TGTGCCAGCAGCTTCGGGGGACAGCTGACCTACGAGCAGTACTTC	CASSFGGQLTYEQYF	15	TRBV7-2	TRBJ2-7	.
TGTGCCAGCAGTGATTGGACAGACTCTGGAAACACCATATATTTT	CASSDWTDSGNTIYF	15	TRBV25-1	TRBJ1-3	.
TGTGCCAGCGCAACAGCTACCGGGGAGCTGTTTTTT	CASATATGELFF	12	TRBV6-6	TRBJ2-2	.
TGTGCCAGCAGTGAGAACAGAAATCAGCCCCAGCATTTT	CASSENRNQPQHF	13	TRBV2	TRBJ1-5	.
TGCGCCAGCAGCTCTCAAGGGGGTGACCTCGGAGAGACCCAGTACTTC	CASSSQGGDLGETQYF	16	TRBV5-1	TRBJ2-5	.
TGTGCCAGCAGCCCCCAGGGGGGGAACACTGAAGCTTTCTTT	CASSPQGGNTEAFF	14	TRBV9	TRBJ1-1	TRBD1
TGCGCCAGCAGCCAAGGCTCCCAGGGAATACGCAATGAGCAGTTCTTC	CASSQGSQGIRNEQFF	16	TRBV4-1	TRBJ2-1	.
TGTGCCAGCAGTTCCACTCGGTGGAGCGGGACTTACGAGCAGTACTTC	CASSSTRWSGTYEQYF	16	TRBV28	TRBJ2-7	TRBD2
TGTGCCAGCAGCGTAGTATCCGGGACAGGGGCTGAAGCTTTCTTT	CASSVVSGTGAEAFF	15	TRBV9	TRBJ1-1	TRBD1
TGTGCCAGCAGTTTACGGGGACAGGGTACCGAAGCTTTCTTT	CASSLRGQGTEAFF	14	TRBV6-5	TRBJ1-1	TRBD1
TGTGCCAGCAGCGCCGAGGAGCGGGTCTTCGACTACAATGAGCAGTTCTTC	CASSAEERVFDYNEQFF	17	TRBV7-9	TRBJ2-1	.
TGTGCCAGCAGCTCCCCCGGTAGCGGCACCTACGAGCAGTACTTC	CASSSPGSGTYEQYF	15	TRBV6-5	TRBJ2-7	.
TGTGCCAGCAGTTTATTTACTAGCGGGAGAAATGAGCAGTTCTTC	CASSLFTSGRNEQFF	15	TRBV28	TRBJ2-1	TRBD2
TGTGCCAGCAGCTCCGGGAATTCACCCCTCCACTTT	CASSSGNSPLHF	12	TRBV7-6	TRBJ1-6	.
TGTGCCAGCAGCCAAGAGGGGGGGTTAGGCATGAACACTGAAGCTTTCTTT	CASSQEGGLGMNTEAFF	17	TRBV14	TRBJ1-1	.
TGCGCCAGCAGTGCAACAGGGAACCAATCATACACTGAAGCTTTCTTT	CASSATGNQSYTEAFF	16	TRBV10-2	TRBJ1-1	.
TGTGCCAGCAGCCATAGCGGGGGGAAGGAGACCCAGTACTTC	CASSHSGGKETQYF	14	TRBV7-9	TRBJ2-5	TRBD2
TGTGCCAGCTCACCACTTACTAGCACAGATACGCAGTATTTT	CASSPLTSTDTQYF	14	TRBV18	TRBJ2-3	.
TGTGCCAGCAGCCTTAGCGGGAGTGGAACCGGGGAGCTGTTTTTT	CASSLSGSGTGELFF	15	TRBV7-7	TRBJ2-2	TRBD2
TGTGCCTGGAGTCCTGAAGGGGATGGCTACACCTTC	CAWSPEGDGYTF	12	TRBV30	TRBJ1-2	.
TGTGCCATCAGTGATTTTGGGGGGACTAGCGGGGCGGCAGGCACGCAGTATTTT	CAISDFGGTSGAAGTQYF	18	TRBV10-3	TRBJ2-3	TRBD2
TGTGCCAGCAGCCTTGGGACAGCGATCTCTGGGGCCAACGTCCTGACTTTC	CASSLGTAISGANVLTF	17	TRBV5-4	TRBJ2-6	TRBD1
TGCGCCAGCAGCCAAGGTACTGGGCGGGGCTACGAGCAGTACTTC	CASSQGTGRGYEQYF	15	TRBV4-3	TRBJ2-7	.
TGTGCCAGCAGCTTGGGACAGGCTAATGAAAAACTGTTTTTT	CASSLGQANEKLFF	14	TRBV5-4	TRBJ1-4	.
TGTGCCAGCAGCTTAACTAGCGGGATCTTCACCGGGGAGCTGTTTTTT	CASSLTSGIFTGELFF	16	TRBV7-9	TRBJ2-2	TRBD2
TGCGCCAGCAGTTTAGCGGGGGGGGCCTACAATGAGCAGTTCTTC	CASSLAGGAYNEQFF	15	TRBV10-1	TRBJ2-1	TRBD2
TGTGCCAGCAGCCCGCTCGGGGTTAATTATGGCTACACCTTC	CASSPLGVNYGYTF	14	TRBV7-9	TRBJ1-2	.